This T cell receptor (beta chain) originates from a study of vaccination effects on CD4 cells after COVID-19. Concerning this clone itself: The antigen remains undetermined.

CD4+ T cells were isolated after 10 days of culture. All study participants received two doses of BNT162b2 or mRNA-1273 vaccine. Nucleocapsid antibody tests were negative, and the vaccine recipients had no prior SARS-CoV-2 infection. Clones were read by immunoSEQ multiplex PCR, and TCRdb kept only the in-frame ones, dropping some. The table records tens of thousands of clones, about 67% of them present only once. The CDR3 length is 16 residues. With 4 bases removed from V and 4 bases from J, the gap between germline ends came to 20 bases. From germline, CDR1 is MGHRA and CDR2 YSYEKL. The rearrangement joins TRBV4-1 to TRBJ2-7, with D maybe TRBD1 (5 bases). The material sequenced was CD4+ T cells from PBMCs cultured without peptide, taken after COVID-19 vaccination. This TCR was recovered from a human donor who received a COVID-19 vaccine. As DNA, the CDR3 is TGCGCCAGCAGCCCCATCCCCGGCGGACAACCTTACGAGCAGTACGTC. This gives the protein CASSPIPGGQPYEQYV.